The 29 T cell receptor beta chains presented below share a single source sample, sequenced in a study of blood T cell repertoires in COVID-19. Using immunoSEQ multiplex PCR, the repertoire was profiled, and TCRdb retains in-frame clones only, with some absent. The sample includes fewer than 250,000 clones, about 80% of them seen just once. What was sequenced was peripheral blood. These receptors were taken from a woman aged 80 or over with acute or convalescent COVID-19.

The rearrangement joins TRBV29-1 to TRBJ2-3; a weak D match, TRBD1 (5 bases). Germline CDR1 reads SQVTM; CDR2 reads ANQGSEA. This CDR3 is 16 amino acids long. Trimming pared 5 bases from V and 2 bases from J, leaving 20 bases between. CDR3 nucleotides: TGCAGCGTTCTCCAGGGCCGACTGGGGCACACAGATACGCAGTATTTT. Encoded protein: CSVLQGRLGHTDTQYF.

The chain is built from TRBV15 and TRBJ1-3; TRBD1 matches at 11 bases. The CDR3 covers 15 residues. From germline, CDR1 is LNHNV and CDR2 YYDKDF (reference sequence). Trimming cost V 3 bases and J 4 bases; bases outside gene matches: 2. The CDR3 spells CATSRDRGQGNTIYF. In DNA, the CDR3 is TGTGCCACCAGCAGGGACAGGGGGCAAGGAAACACCATATATTTT.

This chain joins TRBV28 and TRBJ2-7; TRBD1 matches 10 bases. CDR3 length equals 15 residues. Germline lookup yields CDR1 MDHEN and CDR2 SYDVKM. The V gene end was trimmed by 5 bases and the J gene end by 5 bases; junction bases not matched to a gene: 9. DNA of the CDR3: TGTGCCAGCAGTATAGGGGGACAGGGGTTGCACGAGCAGTACTTC. It is translated as CASSIGGQGLHEQYF. The full variable domain, with the rest looked up from reference TRBV28 and TRBJ2-7, is DVKVTQSSRYLVKRTGEKVFLECVQDMDHENMFWYRQDPGLGLRLIYFSYDVKMKEKGDIPEGYSVSREKKERFSLILESASTNQTSMYLCASSIGGQGLHEQYFGPGTRLTVT.

The chain recombines TRBV6-1 with TRBJ1-1; weak D call: TRBD1 (6 bases). Trimming cost V 1 base and J 8 bases, with 8 bases left between them. The CDR3 totals 12 residues. Germline values: CDR1 MNHNS, CDR2 SASEGT. CDR3 nucleotides: TGTGCCAGCAGTGAAGTAACAGGGGAAGCTTTCTTT. Translating it yields CASSEVTGEAFF.

This chain connects TRBV7-2 to TRBJ1-6, with D possibly TRBD1 on 5 matching bases. The CDR3 length is 14 residues. Per the germline V gene, CDR1 is SGHTA and CDR2 is FQGNSA. Deletions cut 3 bases from V and 8 bases from J, with 11 bases between. The CDR3 bases are TGTGCCAGCAGCTTCCAGGGTAGGGATTCACCCCTCCACTTT. This gives the protein CASSFQGRDSPLHF.

The chain links TRBV7-9 to TRBJ1-2; 8 bases match TRBD1. The germline gives CDR1 SEHNR, CDR2 FQNEAQ (reference sequence). This CDR3 contains 15 residues. Losses at the gene ends were 7 bases for V and 0 bases for J; bases not matched to a gene: 7. This CDR3 is CASTDAGGANYGYTF. The CDR3 coding sequence is TGTGCCAGCACCGACGCAGGGGGCGCTAACTATGGCTACACCTTC. Full variable domain (rest looked up from reference TRBV7-9 and TRBJ1-2): DTGVSQNPRHKITKRGQNVTFRCDPISEHNRLYWYRQTLGQGPEFLTYFQNEAQLEKSRLLSDRFSAERPKGSFSTLEIQRTEQGDSAMYLCASTDAGGANYGYTFGSGTRLTVV.

This sequence joins TRBV3-1 (or the pseudogene TRBV3-2) and TRBJ2-7, with 7 bases aligning to TRBD1. Germline V CDR1 and CDR2: LGHDT, YNNKEL (reference sequence). The CDR3 contains 13 residues. V lost 4 bases, J lost 3 bases, and 3 bases stayed unmatched. CDR3 residues: CASSRDSNYEQYF. The CDR3 DNA sequence: TGTGCCAGCAGCCGGGACAGCAACTACGAGCAGTACTTC.

The gene calls are TRBV6-6 and TRBJ2-1; 7 bases agree with TRBD2. This CDR3 comprises 15 residues. V was clipped by 5 bases and J by 7 bases; unmatched bases: 11. Looked up from germline, CDR1 is MNHNY and CDR2 is SVGAGI (reference sequence). CDR3 sequence (DNA): TGTGCCAGCAGTGACGGGACTACCGTTAGAAATGAGCAGTTCTTC. Its translation is CASSDGTTVRNEQFF.

The chain has TRBV7-2 and TRBJ1-1, with a tentative D call TRBD1 (6 bases). Trimming took 4 bases from V and 0 from J, leaving 18 bases between them. The CDR3 has 17 residues. CDR1 SGHTA and CDR2 FQGNSA come from the germline V gene. DNA of the CDR3: TGTGCCAGCAGCTCGGACAGCGTCTCGTTTATGAACACTGAAGCTTTCTTT. Residues: CASSSDSVSFMNTEAFF. Complete variable domain (other parts from reference TRBV7-2 and TRBJ1-1): GAGVSQSPSNKVTEKGKDVELRCDPISGHTALYWYRQSLGQGLEFLIYFQGNSAPDKSGLPSDRFSAERTGGSVSTLTIQRTQQEDSAVYLCASSSDSVSFMNTEAFFGQGTRLTVV.

The chain has TRBV29-1 and TRBJ2-1; 11 bases map to TRBD2. CDR1 and CDR2 (germline): SQVTM, ANQGSEA. The junction had 16 bases not matched to a gene; V was cut back by 6 bases and J by 15 bases. This CDR3 spans 14 amino acids. CDR3 sequence reads: CSVGEVAGGPLGFF. As DNA, the CDR3 is TGCAGCGTGGGGGAAGTAGCGGGAGGGCCGTTAGGGTTCTTC.

The CDR3 loop reads CASSQAPRVNSPLHF. CDR3 DNA sequence: TGCGCCAGCAGCCAAGCCCCCAGGGTAAATTCACCCCTCCACTTT. The V and J genes are TRBV4-3 and TRBJ1-6; D perhaps matches TRBD1 (5 bases). Looked up from germline, CDR1 is LGHNA and CDR2 is YSLEER. The CDR3 has 15 residues. V was shortened by 1 base and J by 7 bases, with 11 bases between the two germline ends.

V and J are TRBV5-1 and TRBJ2-6; tentatively, D is TRBD2 (6 bases). V was cut by 4 bases and J by 2 bases, with 7 bases left in between. CDR3 size: 14 residues. Germline CDR1 and CDR2: SGHRS and YFSETQ. CDR3 nucleotides: TGCGCCAGCAGCGGGGGGACTGGGGCCAACGTCCTGACTTTC. Its protein product is CASSGGTGANVLTF.

The chain uses TRBV24-1 and TRBJ2-3; 11 positions agree with TRBD1. Trimming removed 4 bases from V and 3 bases from J; junction bases left unmatched: 5. This CDR3 has 16 amino acids. The germline V gene has CDR1 KGHDR and CDR2 SFDVKD. The CDR3 DNA follows: TGTGCCACCAGTGACCGCGGACAGGGGGCAACAGATACGCAGTATTTT. It yields the protein CATSDRGQGATDTQYF.

The CDR3 is CASSPTTGTQPQHF. CDR3 sequence (DNA): TGTGCCAGCAGCCCGACCACAGGTACGCAGCCCCAGCATTTT. The rearrangement joins TRBV7-8 to TRBJ1-5; D is perhaps TRBD1 (5 bases). The CDR3 totals 14 residues. CDR1 is SGHVS and CDR2 is FQNEAQ in the germline V gene. V dropped 5 bases and J dropped 7 bases, with 15 bases sitting between them.

The chain employs TRBV6-5 and TRBJ1-5, with TRBD1 matching over 9 bases. With 5 bases clipped from V and 5 bases from J, the junction kept 4 bases outside the gene matches. The CDR3 runs to 14 residues. Germline V gene data show CDR1 as MNHEY and CDR2 as SVGAGI. The CDR3 coding sequence is TGTGCCAGCAGTAGACAGGGGGTCGATCAGCCCCAGCATTTT. Translation gives CASSRQGVDQPQHF.

This sequence joins TRBV6-2 or TRBV6-3 and TRBJ2-3; D is possibly TRBD2 (5 bases). CDR3 length: 13 amino acids. Trimming stripped 0 bases from V and 5 bases from J, with 6 bases between. Germline CDR1 MNHEY, CDR2 SVGEGT. In DNA form, the CDR3 reads TGTGCCAGCAGTTACTCTGGAGGAGATACGCAGTATTTT. It codes for CASSYSGGDTQYF.

The V and J genes are TRBV18 and TRBJ1-3; a weak D match, TRBD1 (5 bases). Germline V gives CDR1 KGHSH, CDR2 LQKENI. Trimming took off 3 bases at V and 0 bases at J, with 15 bases between the two ends. The CDR3 runs 17 residues. The CDR3 nucleotides are TGTGCCAGCTCACCTTCTGGTGGGGCGAACTCTGGAAACACCATATATTTT. This encodes CASSPSGGANSGNTIYF.

The J gene is TRBJ2-2, the V gene TRBV6-6, with 7 bases fitting TRBD1. Germline assignment: CDR1 MNHNY and CDR2 SVGAGI (reference sequence). The junction had 8 bases not matched to a gene; V was cut back by 6 bases and J by 1 base. There are 16 residues in the CDR3. The CDR3 coding sequence is TGTGCCAGCAGCTTTAACAGGGGCCGGAACACCGGGGAGCTGTTTTTT. Its protein is CASSFNRGRNTGELFF.

This chain connects TRBV28 to TRBJ1-1, with TRBD1 matching over 7 bases. V lost 2 bases to trimming and J lost 1 base; unmatched junction nucleotides: 10. The germline V gene encodes CDR1 MDHEN and CDR2 SYDVKM. This CDR3 is built from 17 residues. The CDR3 sequence is CASSLAKRGPENTEAFF. CDR3 nucleotides: TGTGCCAGCAGTTTAGCGAAGAGGGGGCCGGAGAACACTGAAGCTTTCTTT.

The rearrangement joins TRBV19 to TRBJ2-2; 7 nucleotides agree with TRBD2. Germline trimming cut 4 bases from V and 5 bases from J; bases unmatched to any gene: 4. Germline CDR1 and CDR2: LNHDA and SQIVND (reference sequence). The CDR3 loop spans 14 amino acids. The CDR3 region is CASSTQRGTGELFF. The CDR3 DNA reads as TGTGCCAGTAGTACTCAGCGGGGAACCGGGGAGCTGTTTTTT.

The genes are TRBV5-8 and TRBJ1-2; D is unresolved. CDR1 SGHTS and CDR2 YDEGEE come from the germline V gene. The CDR3 has 12 amino acids. The ends were cut back, 1 base at V and 2 bases at J, with 3 bases in the middle. Here the CDR3 reads CASSLQNYGYTF. In DNA, the CDR3 is TGTGCCAGCAGCTTGCAGAACTATGGCTACACCTTC.

This chain joins TRBV24-1 and TRBJ2-1; a weak D match, TRBD1 (6 bases). Germline-derived CDR1 and CDR2 are KGHDR and SFDVKD. The CDR3 spans 15 residues. Trimming removed 7 bases from V and 5 bases from J, with 17 bases in between. CDR3 coding DNA: TGTGCCACCAGAGGGGGACGCGGGTTGGACAATGAGCAGTTCTTC. It is translated as CATRGGRGLDNEQFF.

In DNA, the CDR3 is TGTGCCAGCAGCCCCCGCCGGACAGGGGGGCGCGAGCAGTACTTC. This sequence encodes CASSPRRTGGREQYF. The V call is TRBV28, the J call TRBJ2-7; 10 nucleotides agree with TRBD1. V dropped 6 bases and J dropped 6; count of bases not matched to a gene: 11. The CDR3 length is 15 residues. Germline V lookup: CDR1 MDHEN, CDR2 SYDVKM. The whole variable domain, remainder taken from reference TRBV28 and TRBJ2-7, is DVKVTQSSRYLVKRTGEKVFLECVQDMDHENMFWYRQDPGLGLRLIYFSYDVKMKEKGDIPEGYSVSREKKERFSLILESASTNQTSMYLCASSPRRTGGREQYFGPGTRLTVT.

This sequence joins TRBV3-1 (or the pseudogene TRBV3-2) and TRBJ2-3; TRBD2 might be the D (6 bases). V dropped 4 bases and J dropped 5 bases, with 10 bases sitting between them. The CDR3 consists of 13 residues. From germline, CDR1 is LGHDT and CDR2 YNNKEL (reference sequence). The CDR3 sequence is CASSLSGLDTQYF. The CDR3 coding sequence is TGTGCCAGCAGCCTGTCGGGACTAGATACGCAGTATTTT.

V usage is TRBV7-9 and J usage is TRBJ1-3; D is undetermined. In germline, CDR1 is SEHNR, CDR2 FQNEAQ (reference sequence). The CDR3 is made up of 14 amino acids. V was pared by 6 bases and J by 0 bases, with 9 bases between. This CDR3 is CASRPGTSGNTIYF. The DNA for the CDR3 is TGTGCCAGCAGACCAGGAACCTCTGGAAACACCATATATTTT. Drawing the rest from reference TRBV7-9 and TRBJ1-3, the complete variable domain is DTGVSQNPRHKITKRGQNVTFRCDPISEHNRLYWYRQTLGQGPEFLTYFQNEAQLEKSRLLSDRFSAERPKGSFSTLEIQRTEQGDSAMYLCASRPGTSGNTIYFGEGSWLTVV.

The gene calls are TRBV28 and TRBJ1-4; possibly TRBD1 for D (5 bases). The CDR3 contains 15 residues. Trimming took 5 bases from V and 4 from J, leaving 14 bases between them. CDR1 and CDR2 from the germline V gene are MDHEN and SYDVKM. The CDR3 nucleotides are TGTGCCAGCAGTGAGGGCGGGGCCTTTAATGAAAAACTGTTTTTT. Its protein product is CASSEGGAFNEKLFF.

This clone was detected only a few times. CDR3 region: CASSLTGRQPQHF. The CDR3 DNA is TGTGCCAGCAGTTTGACAGGCCGGCAGCCCCAGCATTTT. The chain couples TRBV12-3 or TRBV12-4 to TRBJ1-5; D possibly corresponds to TRBD1 (6 bases). Trimming took off 3 bases at V and 7 bases at J, with 10 bases between the two ends. This CDR3 comprises 13 residues.

Of note for this clone: The sample holds other DNA sequences that translate to the same CDR3. This chain connects TRBV11-2 to TRBJ1-3; perhaps TRBD1 as D (5 bases). There are 15 residues in the CDR3. Germline CDR1 SGHAT, CDR2 FQNNGV. Trimming removed 5 bases from V and 0 bases from J, with 11 bases in between. The CDR3 DNA sequence: TGTGCCAGCAGCCTGGGGCAGCTCTCTGGAAACACCATATATTTT. Protein sequence: CASSLGQLSGNTIYF.

This rearrangement joins TRBV9 to TRBJ1-1; D might be TRBD1 (5 bases). CDR3 length: 14 amino acids. Germline V gene lookup returns CDR1 SGDLS and CDR2 YYNGEE. V lost 3 bases to trimming and J lost 1 base, with 10 bases between them. The CDR3 here is CASSGSTGNTEAFF. The CDR3 coding sequence is TGTGCCAGCAGCGGATCTACAGGGAACACTGAAGCTTTCTTT.